The clone carrying this TCR beta chain was picked up a small number of times. The antigen is not known. The data are from a study of cytomegalovirus exposure and HLA in healthy donors. Whole-study results and caveats: Judged likely to be a sequencing artifact was a cluster of highly shared sequence variants.

The PCR made use of 60 Vbeta and 13 Jbeta primers. Clones were read by immunoSEQ multiplex PCR, and TCRdb kept only the in-frame ones, dropping some. The data show about 95,000 clones, more than 65% seen once. The germline V gene encodes CDR1 LNHNV and CDR2 YYDKDF (reference sequence). The CDR3 extends over 17 amino acids. The ends lost 1 base at V and 4 bases at J; junction bases unmatched: 9. This receptor was taken from a man aged 60 to 75 in good health and CMV-seronegative. The J gene is TRBJ1-4, the V gene TRBV15; TRBD1 matches 7 bases. The sequencing input was PBMCs. The CDR3 region has the DNA TGTGCCACCAGCAGAGTAGGCGGCGGACAGGTTAATGAAAAACTGTTTTTT. Its protein is CATSRVGGGQVNEKLFF. Together with reference TRBV15 and TRBJ1-4, the CDR3 gives the full variable domain: DAMVIQNPRYQVTQFGKPVTLSCSQTLNHNVMYWYQQKSSQAPKLLFHYYDKDFNNEADTPDNFQSRRPNTSFCFLDIRSPGLGDTAMYLCATSRVGGGQVNEKLFFGSGTQLSVL.